In its sample, the clone carrying this T cell receptor (beta chain) was seen many times. The data were obtained in a study of Graves' ophthalmopathy and Graves' hyperthyroidism. Fresh peripheral blood (roughly 9.7 ml) yielded the PBMCs. The CDR3 runs to 14 residues. V was clipped by 4 bases and J by 7 bases, with 14 bases between them. Germline lookup yields CDR1 MNHNS and CDR2 SASEGT. Using RNA transcripts, the TCR beta CDR3 regions were amplified. HTBI primers were employed in first-round RT-PCR, then a second-round multiplex PCR followed. TCRdb reprocessed the multiplex PCR reads via MiXCR and lists one record per CDR3 protein. This table has about 370,000 distinct CDR3 sequences, approximately 16% appearing once.

The receptor comes from a woman aged 18-30 years with Graves' ophthalmopathy. Material: peripheral blood. V gene TRBV6-1 combines with J gene TRBJ1-5, with D perhaps matching TRBD1 (5 bases). CDR3 nucleotide sequence: TGTGCCAGCAGTGCGGGGGGGGTCCGGCAGCCCCAGCATTTT. As protein: CASSAGGVRQPQHF.